These 6 T cell receptor beta chains were sequenced from one sample in a study of blood T cell repertoires in COVID-19. Sequenced by immunoSEQ multiplex PCR; TCRdb stores in-frame clones only, minus some. The data contain over 60,000 clones, around 90% of them singletons. Material for sequencing was peripheral blood. The receptors here all came from a man aged 70 or older with acute or convalescent COVID-19.

The chain employs TRBV7-3 and TRBJ2-1; 8 bases are shared with TRBD1. Germline trimming cut 2 bases from V and 2 bases from J; bases unmatched to any gene: 2. The CDR3 runs 15 residues. Germline lookup yields CDR1 SGHTA and CDR2 FQGTGA. The CDR3: CASSLLQGAYNEQFF. The CDR3 DNA reads TGTGCCAGCAGCTTACTACAGGGGGCCTACAATGAGCAGTTCTTC.

A few counts support this clone. The CDR3 spells CASSQDRRTGGYEQYF. DNA of the CDR3: TGTGCCAGCAGCCAAGATCGGAGGACAGGAGGGTACGAGCAGTACTTC. The chain employs TRBV14 and TRBJ2-7; possible D gene TRBD1, 7 bases. CDR3 length: 16 residues. With 0 bases removed from V and 4 bases from J, the gap between germline ends came to 16 bases. Germline CDR1 is SGHDN and CDR2 is FVKESK.

The genes are TRBV6-6 and TRBJ1-4; D remains ambiguous. The germline V gene has CDR1 MNHNY and CDR2 SVGAGI (reference sequence). This CDR3 has 13 amino acids. With 7 bases removed from V and 5 bases from J, the gap between germline ends came to 11 bases. The CDR3 region is CASNPGGNEKLFF. CDR3 bases: TGTGCCAGCAATCCTGGAGGGAATGAAAAACTGTTTTTT.

The table lists this clone with a count of one. This sequence joins TRBV28 and TRBJ2-7, with 9 bases that match TRBD2. The germline V gene has CDR1 MDHEN and CDR2 SYDVKM. This CDR3 contains 15 residues. After removal of 6 bases from V and 0 bases from J, the junction contained 6 bases not matched to a gene. Here the CDR3 reads CASSPPSGNSYEQYF. The CDR3 DNA sequence: TGTGCCAGCAGCCCTCCTAGCGGGAACTCCTACGAGCAGTACTTC. Full variable domain (remainder filled in from reference TRBV28 and TRBJ2-7): DVKVTQSSRYLVKRTGEKVFLECVQDMDHENMFWYRQDPGLGLRLIYFSYDVKMKEKGDIPEGYSVSREKKERFSLILESASTNQTSMYLCASSPPSGNSYEQYFGPGTRLTVT.

J is TRBJ2-7 and V is TRBV19; 14 bases fit TRBD2. CDR1 LNHDA and CDR2 SQIVND come from the germline V gene (reference sequence). The V and J ends lost 5 bases and 4 bases, in that order; junction bases with no gene match: 7. The CDR3 sequence is 16 residues long. CDR3 nucleotide sequence: TGTGCCAGTAGTCTAAGGACTAGCGGGGGGCTTTACGAGCAGTACTTC. Its protein product is CASSLRTSGGLYEQYF.

This clone was seen only once. The rearrangement uses TRBV7-9 and TRBJ1-3, with D hard to call. The length of the CDR3 is 17 residues. Germline V lookup: CDR1 SEHNR, CDR2 FQNEAQ (reference sequence). The ends were cut back, 3 bases at V and 0 bases at J, with 15 bases in the middle. For the CDR3, the DNA is TGTGCCAGCAGCTTTTGGGGAGGTGCTTTCTCTGGAAACACCATATATTTT. Its protein product is CASSFWGGAFSGNTIYF.